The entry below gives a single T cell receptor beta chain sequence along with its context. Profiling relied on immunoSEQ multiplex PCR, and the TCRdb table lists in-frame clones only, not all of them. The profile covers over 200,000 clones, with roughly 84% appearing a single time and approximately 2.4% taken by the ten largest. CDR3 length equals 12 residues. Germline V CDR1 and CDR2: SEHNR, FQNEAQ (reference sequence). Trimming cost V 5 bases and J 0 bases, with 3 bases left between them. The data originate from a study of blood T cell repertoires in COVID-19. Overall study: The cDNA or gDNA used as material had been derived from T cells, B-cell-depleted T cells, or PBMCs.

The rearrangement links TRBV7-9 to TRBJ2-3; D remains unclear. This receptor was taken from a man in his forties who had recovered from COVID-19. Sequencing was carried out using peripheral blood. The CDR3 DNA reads TGTGCCAGCAGCCTCAGCACAGATACGCAGTATTTT. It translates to CASSLSTDTQYF.